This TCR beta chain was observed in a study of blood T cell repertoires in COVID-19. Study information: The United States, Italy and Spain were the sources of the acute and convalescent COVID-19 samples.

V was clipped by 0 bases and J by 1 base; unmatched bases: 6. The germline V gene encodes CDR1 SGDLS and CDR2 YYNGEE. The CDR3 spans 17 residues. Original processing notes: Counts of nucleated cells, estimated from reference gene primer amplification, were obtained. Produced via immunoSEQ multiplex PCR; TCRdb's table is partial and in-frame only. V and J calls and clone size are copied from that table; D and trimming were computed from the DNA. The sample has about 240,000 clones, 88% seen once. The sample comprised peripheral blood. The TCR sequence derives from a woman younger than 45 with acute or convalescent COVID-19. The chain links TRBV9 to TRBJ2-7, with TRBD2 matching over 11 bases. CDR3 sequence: CASSVAPTSGKSYEQYF. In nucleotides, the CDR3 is TGTGCCAGCAGCGTAGCGCCGACTAGCGGGAAGTCCTACGAGCAGTACTTC.